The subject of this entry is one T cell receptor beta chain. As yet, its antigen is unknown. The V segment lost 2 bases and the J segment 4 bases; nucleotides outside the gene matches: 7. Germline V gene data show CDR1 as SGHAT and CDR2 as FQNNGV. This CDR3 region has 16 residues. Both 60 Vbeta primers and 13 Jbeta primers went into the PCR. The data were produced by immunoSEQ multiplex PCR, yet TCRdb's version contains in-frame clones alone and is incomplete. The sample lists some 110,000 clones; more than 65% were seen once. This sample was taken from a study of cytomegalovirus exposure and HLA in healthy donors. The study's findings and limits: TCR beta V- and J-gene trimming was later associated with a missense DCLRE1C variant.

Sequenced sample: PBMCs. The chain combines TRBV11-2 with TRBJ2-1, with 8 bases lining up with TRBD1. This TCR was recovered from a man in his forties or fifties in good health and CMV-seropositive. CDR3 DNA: TGTGCCAGCAGCTTACAGCTTCGGGACAGGTACAATGAGCAGTTCTTC. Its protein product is CASSLQLRDRYNEQFF.